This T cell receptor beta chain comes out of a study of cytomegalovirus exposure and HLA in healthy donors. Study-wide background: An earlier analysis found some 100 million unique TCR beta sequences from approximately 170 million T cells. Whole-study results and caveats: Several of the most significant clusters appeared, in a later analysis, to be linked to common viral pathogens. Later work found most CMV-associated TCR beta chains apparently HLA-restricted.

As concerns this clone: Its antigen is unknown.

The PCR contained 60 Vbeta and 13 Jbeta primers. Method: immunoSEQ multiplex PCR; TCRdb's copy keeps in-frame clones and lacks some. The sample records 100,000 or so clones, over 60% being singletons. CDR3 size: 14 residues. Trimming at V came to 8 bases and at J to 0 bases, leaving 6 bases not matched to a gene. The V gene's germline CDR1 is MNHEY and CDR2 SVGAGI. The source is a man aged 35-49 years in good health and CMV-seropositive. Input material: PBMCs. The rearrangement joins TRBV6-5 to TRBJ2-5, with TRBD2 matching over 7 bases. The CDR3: CASHPSGDQETQYF. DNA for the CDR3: TGTGCCAGCCACCCGAGCGGGGACCAAGAGACCCAGTACTTC.